Listed below are T cell receptor beta chains from one sample, sequenced in a study of radiation and T cells in renal cell carcinoma. The assay was immunoSEQ multiplex PCR, and TCRdb's table has in-frame clones only and misses some. The sample holds 140,000 or so clones, around 88% seen once. The sequencing here drew on blood, taken from a patient whose treatment included radiotherapy and nephrectomy. The receptors originated from a woman between 50 and 59 years old with renal cell carcinoma. Both conserved end residues are part of each CDR3. D genes are given only for firm matches. Only part of the rows carry a size: once, few, many, or a class if the clone is expanded.

.,15,TRBJ2-5,TRBD2,TRBV4-3,CASSPRILAEETQYF,TGCGCCAGCAGCCCCAGAATACTAGCGGAAGAGACCCAGTACTTC
.,18,TRBJ2-1,TRBD2,TRBV6-1,CASSAGTSGSPSYNEQFF,TGTGCCAGCAGTGCCGGGACTAGCGGGAGTCCTTCCTACAATGAGCAGTTCTTC
.,14,TRBJ2-3,TRBD1,TRBV6-5,CATARGQGADTQYF,TGTGCCACCGCGCGGGGACAGGGGGCTGATACGCAGTATTTT
.,15,TRBJ2-5,.,TRBV7-2,CASSYDYSSQETQYF,TGTGCCAGCAGCTACGACTATAGTTCCCAAGAGACCCAGTACTTC
.,15,TRBJ1-5,TRBD1,TRBV5-1,CASSLSGQGNQPQHF,TGCGCCAGCAGCTTGAGTGGACAGGGGAATCAGCCCCAGCATTTT
.,12,TRBJ1-5,TRBD1,TRBV2,CASSEGGDRAHF,TGTGCCAGCAGTGAAGGGGGGGACAGGGCGCATTTT
once,16,TRBJ2-2,.,TRBV6-6,CASTDGGYSNTGELFF,TGTGCCAGCACCGATGGGGGATACAGTAACACCGGGGAGCTGTTTTTT
.,14,TRBJ2-7,.,TRBV4-3,CASSQDVGVGEQYF,TGCGCCAGCAGCCAAGATGTGGGGGTCGGCGAGCAGTACTTC
.,15,TRBJ1-4,.,TRBV5-1,CASSLVWGSDEKLFF,TGCGCCAGCAGCTTGGTATGGGGGTCGGATGAAAAACTGTTTTTT
few,16,TRBJ2-1,TRBD2,TRBV4-3,CASSQDARREGREQFF,TGCGCCAGCAGCCAAGATGCGAGGCGGGAGGGGCGTGAGCAGTTCTTC
few,13,TRBJ1-5,.,TRBV14,CASSRGNNQPQHF,TGTGCCAGCAGCCGTGGAAACAATCAGCCCCAGCATTTT
.,15,TRBJ2-7,.,TRBV30,CAWSGAFQGLYEQYF,TGTGCCTGGAGCGGCGCCTTCCAGGGGCTCTACGAGCAGTACTTC
.,15,TRBJ2-5,.,TRBV15,CATSRETGPQGTQYF,TGTGCCACCAGCAGAGAAACCGGGCCTCAAGGGACCCAGTACTTC
few,15,TRBJ2-5,.,TRBV9,CASSVSSGREETQYF,TGTGCCAGCAGCGTATCATCCGGGAGAGAAGAGACCCAGTACTTC
.,13,TRBJ1-1,.,TRBV10-3,CAIGPGGETEAFF,TGTGCCATCGGACCGGGGGGGGAGACTGAAGCTTTCTTT
.,13,TRBJ1-1,.,TRBV11-1,CASSLVLGTEAFF,TGTGCCAGCAGCTTAGTTTTGGGGACTGAAGCTTTCTTT
.,15,TRBJ1-2,TRBD1,TRBV6-6,CASSKYRGPNYGYTF,TGTGCCAGCAGTAAATACAGGGGGCCAAACTATGGCTACACCTTC
few,14,TRBJ1-6,.,TRBV7-9,CASSLHQAASPLHF,TGTGCCAGCAGCCTCCATCAGGCGGCTTCACCCCTCCACTTT
.,14,TRBJ2-2,.,TRBV10-3,CAISPQGNTGELFF,TGTGCCATCAGCCCTCAGGGGAACACCGGGGAGCTGTTTTTT
.,11,TRBJ2-7,.,TRBV10-2,CASRTDYEQYF,TGCGCCAGCAGGACTGACTACGAGCAGTACTTC
once,16,TRBJ2-7,TRBD2,TRBV7-2,CASSPVTSGIWTEQYF,TGTGCCAGCAGCCCCGTGACTAGCGGTATCTGGACCGAGCAGTACTTC
.,11,TRBJ1-2,.,TRBV9,CASGSIAGYTF,TGTGCCAGCGGGAGCATAGCTGGCTACACCTTC
.,17,TRBJ2-1,.,TRBV18,CASSPPKSSGTYNEQFF,TGTGCCAGCTCACCACCTAAATCGTCAGGCACATACAATGAGCAGTTCTTC
.,14,TRBJ2-7,.,TRBV27,CASSLVPGNYEQYF,TGTGCCAGCAGTTTAGTTCCGGGGAACTACGAGCAGTACTTC
.,15,TRBJ2-7,.,TRBV7-3,CASSLTGTEDYEQYF,TGTGCCAGCAGCTTAACGGGGACGGAGGACTACGAGCAGTACTTC
.,14,TRBJ1-2,.,TRBV7-2,CASSFAGRGYGYTF,TGTGCCAGCAGCTTTGCCGGGCGCGGCTATGGCTACACCTTC
.,15,TRBJ1-3,TRBD1,TRBV6-5,CASTKWEGARNTIYF,TGTGCCAGCACCAAATGGGAGGGGGCTAGAAACACCATATATTTT
once,14,TRBJ1-5,.,TRBV5-1,CASSPWGADQPQHF,TGCGCCAGCAGCCCTTGGGGGGCTGATCAGCCCCAGCATTTT
.,14,TRBJ1-5,.,TRBV4-1,CASSQGQKIRPQHF,TGCGCCAGCAGCCAAGGCCAGAAGATCCGACCCCAGCATTTT
.,15,TRBJ2-1,.,TRBV6-5,CASSQTGWLSNEQFF,TGTGCCAGCAGTCAGACCGGGTGGTTGTCCAATGAGCAGTTCTTC
.,14,TRBJ1-2,.,TRBV4-1,CASSQAAGNYGYTF,TGCGCCAGCAGCCAAGCCGCAGGGAACTATGGCTACACCTTC
once,16,TRBJ1-2,.,TRBV21-1,CASSKPRQGAQHGYTF,TGTGCCAGCAGCAAACCTCGACAGGGGGCGCAACATGGCTACACCTTC
.,12,TRBJ2-7,.,TRBV6-5,CASSDSYYEQYF,TGTGCCAGCAGTGACAGTTACTACGAGCAGTACTTC
.,14,TRBJ2-5,.,TRBV11-2,CASSLGRAGGTQYF,TGTGCCAGCAGCTTAGGCCGGGCTGGGGGGACCCAGTACTTC
.,16,TRBJ2-7,.,TRBV18,CASSPISSKGAYEQYF,TGTGCCAGCTCACCAATAAGTTCGAAGGGGGCCTACGAGCAGTACTTC
.,14,TRBJ2-5,TRBD2,TRBV9,CASSARDYQETQYF,TGTGCCAGCAGCGCCCGGGACTATCAAGAGACCCAGTACTTC
few,15,TRBJ1-5,.,TRBV9,CASSVGGARAQPQHF,TGTGCCAGCAGCGTAGGAGGCGCAAGGGCCCAGCCCCAGCATTTT
.,13,TRBJ2-7,.,TRBV30,CAWTKDGSYEQYF,TGTGCCTGGACCAAGGATGGGTCCTACGAGCAGTACTTC
.,20,TRBJ1-4,.,TRBV23-1,CASSPKGSNKSGATNEKLFF,TGCGCCAGCAGTCCTAAGGGCAGTAATAAGTCAGGAGCAACTAATGAAAAACTGTTTTTT
.,17,TRBJ2-3,TRBD1,TRBV5-4,CASSSPLDGRGQGERYF,TGTGCCAGCAGCTCACCATTGGACGGTCGTGGACAGGGGGAGAGGTATTTT
few,13,TRBJ1-5,.,TRBV6-5,CASRNRPDQPQHF,TGTGCCAGCAGAAATCGACCTGATCAGCCCCAGCATTTT
.,13,TRBJ2-5,TRBD1,TRBV6-5,CASSYRQGETQYF,TGTGCCAGCAGTTACCGACAGGGAGAGACCCAGTACTTC
.,15,TRBJ1-1,.,TRBV18,CASSPEVQVNTEAFF,TGTGCCAGCTCACCAGAAGTACAGGTTAACACTGAAGCTTTCTTT
.,14,TRBJ1-2,TRBD1,TRBV10-3,CAIRTGARGYGYTF,TGTGCCATCAGAACAGGGGCCCGGGGCTATGGCTACACCTTC
.,13,TRBJ1-1,.,TRBV4-3,CASSQLGAERAFF,TGCGCCAGCAGCCAGTTAGGAGCCGAACGGGCTTTCTTT